This is a list of T cell receptor beta chains from one sample in a study of T-cell reconstitution after alpha-beta-depleted transplantation in children. TCRdb re-called the PCR reads with MiXCR, one entry per CDR3 protein. Of 600,000 or so distinct CDR3 sequences in the sample, 23% were seen once. Sequenced material: PBMCs, mostly from graft donor cells, taken 360 days after TCRalphabeta/CD19-depleted stem cell transplant. The receptors derive from a boy under two years old who had a stem cell transplant for acute myeloid leukemia, so the T cells may come from the graft donor. Both conserved end residues are part of each CDR3. The order of the fields is D gene, V gene, clone size, J gene, CDR3 protein, CDR3 DNA. A D gene is named only where the DNA matches it firmly. Some rows have no size entry. The others give once, few or many, or a class for an expanded clone.

>-|TRBV20-1|many|TRBJ2-5
CSAHTGKETQYF
TGCAGTGCCCATACAGGGAAGGAGACCCAGTACTTC
>-|TRBV12-3/TRBV12-4|few|TRBJ2-7
CASSLGGEYYEQYF
TGTGCCAGCAGTTTAGGAGGTGAATACTACGAGCAGTACTTC
>-|TRBV20-1|few|TRBJ2-5
CSPSGPWGQETQYF
TGCAGTCCTTCGGGCCCTTGGGGCCAAGAGACCCAGTACTTC
>-|TRBV29-1|many|TRBJ2-3
CSVGEALGDTQYF
TGCAGCGTTGGTGAGGCCCTGGGGGATACGCAGTATTTT
>TRBD1|TRBV20-1|few|TRBJ2-7
CSAPDRGNYEQYF
TGCAGTGCTCCTGACAGGGGAAACTACGAGCAGTACTTC
>-|TRBV20-1|few|TRBJ2-7
CSARLATGTRGVEQYF
TGCAGTGCTAGGTTGGCCACCGGGACAAGGGGAGTCGAGCAGTACTTC
>-|TRBV4-3|-|TRBJ2-3
CASSQEGGPADTDTQYF
TGCGCCAGCAGCCAAGAAGGAGGTCCCGCCGACACAGATACGCAGTATTTT
>-|TRBV10-3|-|TRBJ2-7
CAISESGKPNGEQYF
TGTGCCATCAGTGAGTCCGGAAAGCCCAATGGGGAGCAGTACTTC
>-|TRBV20-1|few|TRBJ1-2
CSNYGYTF
TGCAGTAACTATGGCTACACCTTC
>-|TRBV5-5|few|TRBJ1-2
CASSQAVADGYTF
TGTGCCAGCAGCCAGGCGGTAGCGGATGGCTACACCTTC
>-|TRBV24-1|-|TRBJ2-7
CATSDANYEQYF
TGTGCCACCAGTGACGCCAACTACGAGCAGTACTTC
>-|TRBV9|many|TRBJ2-2
CASSVRRALMNTGELFF
TGTGCCAGCAGCGTAAGGAGGGCCCTAATGAACACCGGGGAGCTGTTTTTT
>-|TRBV29-1|few|TRBJ1-2
CSVEGEGALYGYTF
TGCAGCGTTGAGGGGGAAGGGGCCCTCTATGGCTACACCTTC
>-|TRBV4-3|few|TRBJ1-5
CASSSTIVSNQPQHF
TGCGCCAGCAGTTCTACTATCGTTAGCAATCAGCCCCAGCATTTT
>TRBD2|TRBV6-5|many|TRBJ2-1
CASSYSKAGSSSYNEQFF
TGTGCCAGCAGTTACTCGAAAGCGGGATCGAGCTCCTACAATGAGCAGTTCTTC
>-|TRBV4-2|-|TRBJ2-2
CASSQRWRGDAGELFF
TGTGCCAGCAGCCAAAGATGGAGGGGTGACGCCGGGGAGCTGTTTTTT
>-|TRBV4-3|many|TRBJ2-7
CASSQDYGLYEQYF
TGCGCCAGCAGCCAAGACTACGGTCTCTACGAGCAGTACTTC
>-|TRBV18|few|TRBJ2-7
CASSPPSSYEQYF
TGTGCCAGCTCACCCCCAAGCTCCTACGAGCAGTACTTC
>TRBD1|TRBV6-1|few|TRBJ1-4
CASRPTPQGAREKLFF
TGTGCCAGCAGACCAACCCCGCAGGGGGCAAGGGAAAAACTGTTTTTT
>TRBD1|TRBV14|-|TRBJ1-1
CASKRVTGPANTEAFF
TGTGCCAGTAAACGTGTGACAGGGCCTGCAAACACTGAAGCTTTCTTT
>TRBD1|TRBV5-1|-|TRBJ2-1
CASSLTTGSSYNEQFF
TGCGCCAGCAGCTTGACGACAGGGAGCTCCTACAATGAGCAGTTCTTC
>-|TRBV7-9|-|TRBJ2-5
CASSPGLRETQYF
TGTGCCAGCAGCCCTGGACTAAGGGAGACCCAGTACTTC
>-|TRBV20-1|-|TRBJ1-4
CSARIRDEKLFF
TGCAGTGCAAGAATCAGGGATGAAAAACTGTTTTTT
>-|TRBV20-1|-|TRBJ1-4
CSAPGPLGEKLFF
TGCAGTGCGCCCGGGCCCCTGGGGGAAAAACTGTTTTTT
>-|TRBV6-1|many|TRBJ2-2
CASREPNTGELFF
TGTGCCAGCAGGGAACCGAACACCGGGGAGCTGTTTTTT
>-|TRBV5-6|-|TRBJ2-2
CASTLLDRNTGELFF
TGTGCCAGCACCCTCCTAGACAGGAACACCGGGGAGCTGTTTTTT
>-|TRBV12-3/TRBV12-4|few|TRBJ1-2
CASRIQGLSGYTF
TGTGCCAGCAGGATCCAGGGACTCTCTGGCTACACCTTC
>-|TRBV12-3/TRBV12-4|many|TRBJ2-2
CASSLKGWNTGELFF
TGTGCCAGCAGTTTAAAGGGATGGAACACCGGGGAGCTGTTTTTT
>-|TRBV7-3|-|TRBJ1-1
CASSLTGSYGNTEAFF
TGTGCCAGCAGCTTAACCGGTAGTTATGGAAACACTGAAGCTTTCTTT
>-|TRBV29-1|-|TRBJ1-2
CSVAPRARDYGYTF
TGCAGCGTTGCCCCCCGGGCGCGGGACTATGGCTACACCTTC
>-|TRBV6-1|few|TRBJ1-2
CASAPDIPNYGYTF
TGTGCCAGCGCGCCGGACATTCCTAACTATGGCTACACCTTC
>TRBD2|TRBV4-2|-|TRBJ2-3
CASSQTSGGAEDTQYF
TGTGCCAGCAGCCAAACTAGCGGGGGGGCCGAAGATACGCAGTATTTT
>-|TRBV29-1|-|TRBJ2-3
CSVLGVLTDTQYF
TGCAGCGTTTTAGGGGTCCTCACAGATACGCAGTATTTT
>-|TRBV29-1|-|TRBJ2-7
CSGGGGQGLHEQYF
TGCAGCGGGGGGGGTGGACAGGGCCTTCACGAGCAGTACTTC
>TRBD1|TRBV11-2|few|TRBJ1-6
CASSIFGGTDSPLHF
TGTGCCAGCAGTATCTTCGGGGGGACAGATTCACCCCTCCACTTT
>-|TRBV11-2|-|TRBJ1-3
CASSSGPQAGNTIYF
TGTGCCAGCAGCTCAGGGCCACAGGCTGGAAACACCATATATTTT
>-|TRBV21-1|-|TRBJ2-1
CASSWMVRARQFF
TGTGCCAGCAGCTGGATGGTGCGGGCTCGACAGTTCTTC
>-|TRBV24-1|few|TRBJ2-1
CATSDIGLYNEQFF
TGTGCCACCAGTGATATTGGGCTATACAATGAGCAGTTCTTC
>-|TRBV28|-|TRBJ1-4
CASSPEAGEGQKLFF
TGTGCCAGCAGTCCTGAAGCAGGGGAAGGGCAAAAACTGTTTTTT
>-|TRBV7-2|many|TRBJ2-1
CASSLAGGQEQFF
TGTGCCAGCAGCTTAGCGGGAGGACAGGAGCAGTTCTTC
>TRBD2|TRBV6-2/TRBV6-3|many|TRBJ2-3
CASRHRSLSRGGRATDTQYF
TGTGCCAGCAGACACCGGTCGCTTTCCCGGGGGGGCCGAGCAACAGATACGCAGTATTTT
>-|TRBV5-5|many|TRBJ2-3
CASSLAWGRSDTQYF
TGTGCCAGCAGCTTGGCTTGGGGGCGATCAGATACGCAGTATTTT
>TRBD2|TRBV5-4|-|TRBJ2-1
CASSSVAGESHNEQFF
TGTGCCAGCAGCTCCGTAGCGGGGGAGAGCCACAATGAGCAGTTCTTC
>TRBD1|TRBV20-1|few|TRBJ1-1
CSAQDRGGRAFF
TGCAGTGCTCAAGACAGGGGAGGCCGAGCTTTCTTT
>-|TRBV5-8|few|TRBJ1-6
CASTLLRSPSNSPLHF
TGTGCCAGCACCTTGTTGCGGTCCCCCTCTAATTCACCCCTCCACTTT
>-|TRBV7-9|-|TRBJ2-2
CASSLAAAGELFF
TGTGCCAGCAGCTTAGCGGCTGCCGGGGAGCTGTTTTTT
>-|TRBV3-1|many|TRBJ2-3
CASSGGAASGDTQYF
TGTGCCAGCAGCGGGGGGGCCGCGTCTGGAGATACGCAGTATTTT
>-|TRBV5-1|-|TRBJ1-1
CASSLPGSEAFF
TGCGCCAGCAGCTTGCCCGGGTCTGAAGCTTTCTTT
>-|TRBV6-5|-|TRBJ2-3
CASSFQTRTDTQYF
TGTGCCAGCAGTTTCCAGACACGCACAGATACGCAGTATTTT
>-|TRBV20-1|few|TRBJ2-3
CSQVTGGPDTQYF
TGCAGTCAGGTTACGGGGGGCCCGGATACGCAGTATTTT
>TRBD1|TRBV7-9|few|TRBJ2-5
CASSRPRTGNLETQYF
TGTGCCAGCAGTCGCCCCAGGACAGGGAATTTGGAGACCCAGTACTTC
>-|TRBV7-2|few|TRBJ2-3
CASSLRDRRNLAYF
TGTGCCAGCAGCTTAAGGGATCGCCGAAATCTGGCTTATTTT
>-|TRBV5-1|-|TRBJ2-1
CASSLEESQFF
TGCGCCAGCAGCTTGGAGGAATCACAGTTCTTC
>TRBD1|TRBV28|many|TRBJ1-1
CASSLRGQGAFEAFF
TGTGCCAGCAGTTTAAGGGGACAGGGGGCTTTTGAAGCTTTCTTT
>TRBD1|TRBV28|-|TRBJ2-6
CASKDGTGPPFTSGANVLTF
TGTGCCAGCAAGGACGGGACAGGTCCCCCCTTTACCTCTGGGGCCAACGTCCTGACTTTC
>-|TRBV7-2|few|TRBJ2-6
CASSLVGGAGANVLTF
TGTGCCAGCAGCTTAGTTGGAGGGGCTGGGGCCAACGTCCTGACTTTC
>TRBD2|TRBV3-1|-|TRBJ2-5
CASSPPGLAGVIQETQYF
TGTGCCAGCAGCCCTCCGGGACTAGCGGGGGTTATCCAAGAGACCCAGTACTTC